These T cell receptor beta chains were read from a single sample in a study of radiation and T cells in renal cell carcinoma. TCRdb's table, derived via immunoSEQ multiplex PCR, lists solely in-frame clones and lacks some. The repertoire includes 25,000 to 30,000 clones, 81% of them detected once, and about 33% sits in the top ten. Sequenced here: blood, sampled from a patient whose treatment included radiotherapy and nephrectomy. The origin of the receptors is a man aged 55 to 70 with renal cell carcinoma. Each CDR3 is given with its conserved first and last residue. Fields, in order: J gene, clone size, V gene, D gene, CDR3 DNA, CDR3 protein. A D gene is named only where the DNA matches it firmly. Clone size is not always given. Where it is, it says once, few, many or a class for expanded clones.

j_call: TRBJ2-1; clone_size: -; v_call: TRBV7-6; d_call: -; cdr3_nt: TGTGCCAGCAGCCTTCCTGACTACAATGAGCAGTTCTTC; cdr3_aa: CASSLPDYNEQFF
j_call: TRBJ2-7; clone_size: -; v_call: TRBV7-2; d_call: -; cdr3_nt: TGTGCCAGCAGCTTATTGCCGGGAGCGGGCTACGAGCAGTACTTC; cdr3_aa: CASSLLPGAGYEQYF
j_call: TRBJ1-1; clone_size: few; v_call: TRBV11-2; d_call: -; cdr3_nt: TGTGCCAGCAGCACCCGACAGAGCGGGAAGGATGAAGCTTTCTTT; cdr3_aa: CASSTRQSGKDEAFF
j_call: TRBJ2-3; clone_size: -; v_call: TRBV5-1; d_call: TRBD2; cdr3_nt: TGCGCCAGCAGCTTTGATCGACTAGCGGCCCTATCCCTAAGGGATACGCAGTATTTT; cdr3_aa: CASSFDRLAALSLRDTQYF
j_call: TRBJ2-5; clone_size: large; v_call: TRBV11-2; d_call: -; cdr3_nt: TGTGCCAGCAGCCCCGGGGGTGTGTGGGGAGAGACCCAGTACTTC; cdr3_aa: CASSPGGVWGETQYF
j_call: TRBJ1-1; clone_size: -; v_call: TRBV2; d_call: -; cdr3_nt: TGTGCCAGCAGTCCCCAAGGGAACACTGAAGCTTTCTTT; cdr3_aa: CASSPQGNTEAFF
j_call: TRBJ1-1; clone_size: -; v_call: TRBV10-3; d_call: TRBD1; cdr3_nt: TGTGCCATCACTATGACAGGGATGAACACTGAAGCTTTCTTT; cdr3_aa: CAITMTGMNTEAFF
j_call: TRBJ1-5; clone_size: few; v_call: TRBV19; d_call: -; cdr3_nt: TGTGCCAGTAGTATCCGGGTCCATCAGCCCCAGCATTTT; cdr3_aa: CASSIRVHQPQHF
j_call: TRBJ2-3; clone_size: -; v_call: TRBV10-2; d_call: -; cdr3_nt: TGCGCCAGCCAACCCCGGGAGCTAGCAGATACGCAGTATTTT; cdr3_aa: CASQPRELADTQYF
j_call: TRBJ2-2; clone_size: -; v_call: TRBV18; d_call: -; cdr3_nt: TGTGCCAGCTCACCTAGGGAGCTGTTTTTT; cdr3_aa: CASSPRELFF
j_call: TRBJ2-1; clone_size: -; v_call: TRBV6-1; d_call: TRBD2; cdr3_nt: TGTGCCAGCAGTGAACTAGCGGCCCAATACAATGAGCAGTTCTTC; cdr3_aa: CASSELAAQYNEQFF
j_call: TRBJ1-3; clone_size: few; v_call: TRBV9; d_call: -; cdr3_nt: TGTGCCAGCAGCGTCGAAGGCTCTGGAAACACCATATATTTT; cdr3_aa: CASSVEGSGNTIYF
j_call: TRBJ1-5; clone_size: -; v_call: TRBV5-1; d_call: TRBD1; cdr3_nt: TGCGCCAGCAGCCAGACAGGGGGCAATCAGCCCCAGCATTTT; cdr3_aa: CASSQTGGNQPQHF
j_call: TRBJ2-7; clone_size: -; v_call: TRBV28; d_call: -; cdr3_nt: TGTGCCAGCAGCATTCAGTACGAGCAGTACTTC; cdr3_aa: CASSIQYEQYF
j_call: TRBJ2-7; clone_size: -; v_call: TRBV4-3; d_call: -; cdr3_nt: TGCGCCAGCAGCCAAGATCTGAAGTACGAGCAGTACTTC; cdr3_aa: CASSQDLKYEQYF
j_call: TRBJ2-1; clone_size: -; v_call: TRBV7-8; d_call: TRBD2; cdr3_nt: TGTGCCAGCAGCTTATACGGGACTAGCGTTTCCTACAATGAGCAGTTCTTC; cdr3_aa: CASSLYGTSVSYNEQFF
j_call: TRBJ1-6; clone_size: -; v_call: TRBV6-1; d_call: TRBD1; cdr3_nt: TGTGCCAGCACCCCCCCTGACAGGGGAGAATCACCCCTCCACTTT; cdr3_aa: CASTPPDRGESPLHF
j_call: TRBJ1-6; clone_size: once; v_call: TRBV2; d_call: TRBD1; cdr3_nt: TGTGCCAGCAGTTGGACAGGGAGAATTTCACCCCTCCACTTT; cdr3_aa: CASSWTGRISPLHF
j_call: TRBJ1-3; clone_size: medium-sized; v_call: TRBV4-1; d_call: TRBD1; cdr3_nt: TGCGCCAGCAGCCGAGGACAGGGTACTGGAAACACCATATATTTT; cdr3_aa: CASSRGQGTGNTIYF
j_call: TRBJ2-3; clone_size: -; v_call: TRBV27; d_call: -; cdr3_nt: TGTGCCAGCAGTTTATCGAAGGGCACAGATACGCAGTATTTT; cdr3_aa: CASSLSKGTDTQYF
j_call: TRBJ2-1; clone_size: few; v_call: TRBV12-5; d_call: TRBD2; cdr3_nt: TGTGCTAGTGGTGCCGGGACTACAAACTACAATGAGCAGTTCTTC; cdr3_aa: CASGAGTTNYNEQFF
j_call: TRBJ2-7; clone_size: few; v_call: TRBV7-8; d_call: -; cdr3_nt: TGTGCCAGCAGCAGACAGGAGGGGAGTGAGCAGTACTTC; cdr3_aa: CASSRQEGSEQYF
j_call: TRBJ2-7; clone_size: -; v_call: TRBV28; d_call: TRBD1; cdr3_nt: TGTGCCAGCAGTTCAAACAGGGGTTGGGACGAGCAGTACTTC; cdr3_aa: CASSSNRGWDEQYF
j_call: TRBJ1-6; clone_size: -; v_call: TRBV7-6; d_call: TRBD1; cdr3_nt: TGTGCCAGCAGCTTAACAGGGGGCGAACCCCTCCACTTT; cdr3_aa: CASSLTGGEPLHF
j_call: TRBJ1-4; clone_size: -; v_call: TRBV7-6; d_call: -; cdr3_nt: TGTGCCAGCAGCTTAGCGGCAGGCCGGAATGAAAAACTGTTTTTT; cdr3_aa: CASSLAAGRNEKLFF
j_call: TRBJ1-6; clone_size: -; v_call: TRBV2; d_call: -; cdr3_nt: TGTGCCAGCAGTGAATACCCGCGGGGGGGTTCACCCCTCCACTTT; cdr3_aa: CASSEYPRGGSPLHF
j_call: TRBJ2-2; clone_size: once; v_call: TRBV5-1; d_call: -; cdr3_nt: TGCGCCAGCAGCTTCAGAGGACTTGCGAACACCGGGGAGCTGTTTTTT; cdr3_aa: CASSFRGLANTGELFF
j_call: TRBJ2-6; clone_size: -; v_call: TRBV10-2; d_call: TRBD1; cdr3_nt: TGCGCCAGCAGTGGACAGGGGACTGGGGCCAACGTCCTGACTTTC; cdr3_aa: CASSGQGTGANVLTF
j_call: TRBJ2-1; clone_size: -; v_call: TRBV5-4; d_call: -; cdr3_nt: TGTGCCAGCAGCACCCCAACAAAAGGCTCCTACAATGAGCAGTTCTTC; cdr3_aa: CASSTPTKGSYNEQFF
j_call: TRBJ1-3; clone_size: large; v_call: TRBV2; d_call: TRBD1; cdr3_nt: TGTGCCAGCCGTCAGGGGGTGGAAAACACCATATATTTT; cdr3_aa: CASRQGVENTIYF
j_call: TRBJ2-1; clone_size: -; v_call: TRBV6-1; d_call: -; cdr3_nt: TGTGCCAGCAGTGGACGGGTGCCTGTCGGCTCCTACAATGAGCAGTTCTTC; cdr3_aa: CASSGRVPVGSYNEQFF